Listed below are T cell receptor beta chains from one sample, sequenced in a study of technical replicates of blood from a few donors. Sequencing used immunoSEQ multiplex PCR; TCRdb keeps in-frame clones, though not all of them. The data contain about 97,000 clones, approximately 94% of them singletons. The material sequenced was T cells isolated from PBMCs. The receptors shown here come from a human donor in good health. CDR3s include the opening cysteine and the closing phenylalanine or tryptophan. D genes are given only for firm matches. For some rows the clone size is stated as once, few or many, or as a class when expanded; others skip it.

TRBV6-6	TRBD1	TRBJ1-5	-	TGTGCCAGCAGTGTGGGACAGGGGCATCATCAGCCCCAGCATTTT	CASSVGQGHHQPQHF
TRBV19	-	TRBJ1-1	-	TGTGCCAGTAGTAAGACAGGCTACATGAACACTGAAGCTTTCTTT	CASSKTGYMNTEAFF
TRBV4-1	TRBD2	TRBJ2-7	-	TGCGCCAGCAGCCTTAGCCCAAGCGGGGAATTGATCTCCTACGAGCAGTACTTC	CASSLSPSGELISYEQYF
TRBV28	-	TRBJ1-2	-	TGTGCCAGCAGTTTAGGCGGCAGCGTCTATGGCTACACCTTC	CASSLGGSVYGYTF
TRBV5-1	-	TRBJ1-2	once	TGCGCCAGCAGCTCGGACAGAGTAGGCAACAACACCTTC	CASSSDRVGNNTF
TRBV7-8	TRBD1	TRBJ1-6	-	TGTGCCAGCAGCTTAGCACAGGGGGCGTATAATTCACCCCTCCACTTT	CASSLAQGAYNSPLHF
TRBV5-5	-	TRBJ1-4	few	TGTGCCAGCAGCTTGGCCACAGGCCGGAATGAAAAACTGTTTTTT	CASSLATGRNEKLFF
TRBV9	TRBD2	TRBJ2-1	-	TGTGCCAGCAGCGGCCCGGAGCGGGAGAAAGACAATGAGCAGTTCTTC	CASSGPEREKDNEQFF
TRBV2	-	TRBJ1-1	-	TGTGCCAGCAAAACTGAGCCTATTAACACTGAAGCTTTCTTT	CASKTEPINTEAFF
TRBV7-6	-	TRBJ2-5	-	TGTGCCAGCAGCTTAGCGGTCAGGTACCAAGAGACCCAGTACTTC	CASSLAVRYQETQYF
TRBV19	-	TRBJ2-1	-	TGTGCCAGTAGTATAGACGGGATGGGGTACAATGAGCAGTTCTTC	CASSIDGMGYNEQFF
TRBV28	-	TRBJ1-1	-	TGTGCCAGCAGAGACTGGCCAGGGATGGGCACTGAAGCTTTCTTT	CASRDWPGMGTEAFF
TRBV7-2	-	TRBJ2-1	-	TGTGCCAGCAGCTCCTCAGCGGACCTCTACAATGAGCAGTTCTTC	CASSSSADLYNEQFF
TRBV13	-	TRBJ2-5	-	TGTGCCAGCAGCTCCGGGTTTAAAGAGGTGGAGACCCAGTACTTC	CASSSGFKEVETQYF
TRBV7-8	-	TRBJ1-4	-	TGTGCCAGCAGCCCCGACGGGAAACTGTTTTTT	CASSPDGKLFF
TRBV6-5	TRBD1	TRBJ1-2	-	TGTGCCACCCTAGGGACAGGCTATGGCTACACCTTC	CATLGTGYGYTF
TRBV9	-	TRBJ2-5	-	TGTGCCAGCAGCGTAACAGCGGGCCAAGAGACCCAGTACTTC	CASSVTAGQETQYF
TRBV7-9	-	TRBJ2-1	-	TGTGCCAGCAGCCTCTCCCCTCTAGGAACCTACAATGAGCAGTTCTTC	CASSLSPLGTYNEQFF
TRBV11-2	-	TRBJ2-7	-	TGTGCCAGCAGCTTGGCCAGATCAGAATTTTACGAGCAGTACTTC	CASSLARSEFYEQYF
TRBV4-3	TRBD2	TRBJ2-1	-	TGCGCCAGCAGCCCGGGTAGCGGGAGTCCCTACAATGAGCAGTTCTTC	CASSPGSGSPYNEQFF
TRBV7-2	TRBD1	TRBJ2-1	once	TGTGCCAGCAGCTACTCGGGACAGGGGGGGGAGCAGTTCTTC	CASSYSGQGGEQFF
TRBV7-9	TRBD2	TRBJ2-1	-	TGTGCCAGCTCCCACTGGCCTAGCGGAAACAATGAGCAGTTCTTC	CASSHWPSGNNEQFF
TRBV10-3	TRBD1	TRBJ2-7	-	TGTGCCACCTTGGGACAGGTAGTACACGAGCAGTACTTC	CATLGQVVHEQYF
TRBV18	-	TRBJ1-1	-	TGTGCCAGCTCAACAGATTTCCTCCACACTGAAGCTTTCTTT	CASSTDFLHTEAFF
TRBV9	-	TRBJ1-3	-	TGTGCCAGCAGCTCCCCGGAGAACACCATATATTTT	CASSSPENTIYF
TRBV30	TRBD1	TRBJ1-2	-	TGTGCCTGGAGTGTACATCGGGACAGTGGCTACACCTTC	CAWSVHRDSGYTF
TRBV11-3	-	TRBJ2-5	-	TGTGCCAGCAGCTTTTCCATAGGGCTAGCTGCCGGAGAGACCCAGTACTTC	CASSFSIGLAAGETQYF
TRBV9	-	TRBJ2-7	-	TGTGCCAGCAGCATAGGACACCGCTACGAGCAGTACTTC	CASSIGHRYEQYF
TRBV28	TRBD2	TRBJ2-1	once	TGTGCCAGCAGTTACATAGCGGGCCCTAATGAGCAGTTCTTC	CASSYIAGPNEQFF
TRBV9	TRBD2	TRBJ2-3	-	TGTGCCAGCAGCGTAGCAGCGGGAGACTCGGATACGCAGTATTTT	CASSVAAGDSDTQYF
TRBV6-5	-	TRBJ1-5	-	TGTGCCAGCGGTCAGCACTATAGCAATCAGCCCCAGCATTTT	CASGQHYSNQPQHF